The present T cell receptor beta chain was sequenced within a study of T cell responses to AZD1222 COVID-19 vaccine. Per germline, CDR1 LNHDA and CDR2 SQIVND (reference sequence). Trimming removed 3 bases at V and 4 bases at J, with 16 bases between. The CDR3 has 15 amino acids. Recipients boosted at about 4 weeks or about 12 weeks are pooled. Study-level findings and limits: The donor group comprised mostly white British people and more females; the analysis possibly underestimated clonal diversity. Only a handful of AZD1222 recipients tested seropositive at baseline.

This clone was detected once. What it binds is not known. Profiled with immunoSEQ multiplex PCR; TCRdb holds only in-frame clones, not every one. The data contain 65,000 to 100,000 clones, more than 70% of them singletons. The receptor comes from an adult who received the AZD1222 COVID-19 vaccine. Here the sequenced sample was peripheral blood, taken 28 days after the second AZD1222 dose. The chain links TRBV19 to TRBJ2-7, with D maybe TRBD2 (5 bases). CDR3 nucleotide sequence: TGTGCCAGTAGTATTGCGGTGGGAGACCCGTACGAGCAGTACTTC. This codes for CASSIAVGDPYEQYF. The whole variable domain, remainder taken from reference TRBV19 and TRBJ2-7, is DGGITQSPKYLFRKEGQNVTLSCEQNLNHDAMYWYRQDPGQGLRLIYYSQIVNDFQKGDIAEGYSVSREKKESFPLTVTSAQKNPTAFYLCASSIAVGDPYEQYFGPGTRLTVT.